This TCR beta chain comes out of a study of blood T cell repertoires in COVID-19. Study overall: PBMCs, B-cell-depleted T cells, or T cells were the source of the cDNA or gDNA that made up the material.

The table came from immunoSEQ multiplex PCR; TCRdb's copy has only in-frame clones and leaves some out. The data show more than 200,000 clones, about nine tenths seen once. Source material: peripheral blood. The clonotype originates from a woman aged 60-70 years with acute or convalescent COVID-19.

As DNA, the CDR3 is TGTGCCAGCAGTGAGAATACGGGCAATCAGCCCCAGCATTTT. It yields the protein CASSENTGNQPQHF. This rearrangement joins TRBV2 to TRBJ1-5, with D hard to call. The CDR3 loop spans 14 amino acids. Per the germline V gene, CDR1 is SNHLY and CDR2 is FYNNEI. Between the trimmed V and J ends, which lost 3 bases and 2 bases, there was a span of 8 bases.